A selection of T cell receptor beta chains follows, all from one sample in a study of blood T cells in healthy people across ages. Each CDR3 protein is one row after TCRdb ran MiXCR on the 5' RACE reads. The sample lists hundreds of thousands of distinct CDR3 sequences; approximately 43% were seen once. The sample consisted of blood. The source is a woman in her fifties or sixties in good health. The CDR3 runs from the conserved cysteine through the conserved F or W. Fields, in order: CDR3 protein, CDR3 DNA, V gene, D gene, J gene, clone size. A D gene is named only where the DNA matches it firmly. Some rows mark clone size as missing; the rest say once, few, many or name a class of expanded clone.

cdr3_aa: CATSDLAGGGSEQFF
cdr3_nt: TGTGCCACCAGTGATTTAGCGGGAGGAGGATCTGAGCAGTTCTTC
v_call: TRBV24-1
d_call: TRBD2
j_call: TRBJ2-1
clone_size: NA

cdr3_aa: CASSLLADSLSTDTQYF
cdr3_nt: TGTGCCAGCAGCTTATTAGCCGACAGTCTGAGCACAGATACGCAGTATTTT
v_call: TRBV7-9
d_call: NA
j_call: TRBJ2-3
clone_size: few

cdr3_aa: CASSLEISGYETQYF
cdr3_nt: TGTGCCAGCAGCTTAGAGATTTCGGGGTACGAGACCCAGTACTTC
v_call: TRBV7-2
d_call: NA
j_call: TRBJ2-5
clone_size: many

cdr3_aa: CSAPPFSGGTDTQYF
cdr3_nt: TGCAGTGCCCCGCCCTTTAGCGGGGGGACAGATACGCAGTATTTT
v_call: TRBV20-1
d_call: TRBD2
j_call: TRBJ2-3
clone_size: NA

cdr3_aa: CASSPRGLEQYF
cdr3_nt: TGTGCCAGTAGTCCCCGGGGACTCGAGCAGTACTTC
v_call: TRBV19
d_call: NA
j_call: TRBJ2-7
clone_size: NA

cdr3_aa: CSAARGQVNEQYF
cdr3_nt: TGCAGTGCGGCCAGGGGGCAGGTCAATGAGCAGTACTTC
v_call: TRBV20-1
d_call: TRBD1
j_call: TRBJ2-7
clone_size: NA

cdr3_aa: CASSLTGARGYGYTF
cdr3_nt: TGTGCCAGCAGCTTAACGGGGGCGCGGGGCTATGGCTACACCTTC
v_call: TRBV7-2
d_call: NA
j_call: TRBJ1-2
clone_size: few

cdr3_aa: CASSSTGPSEQYF
cdr3_nt: TGTGCCAGCAGCTCGACTGGGCCCTCTGAGCAGTACTTC
v_call: TRBV7-8
d_call: NA
j_call: TRBJ2-5
clone_size: NA

cdr3_aa: CAWNTGVQPQHF
cdr3_nt: TGTGCCTGGAATACAGGGGTTCAGCCCCAGCATTTT
v_call: TRBV30
d_call: TRBD1
j_call: TRBJ1-5
clone_size: few

cdr3_aa: CASSQAGQGAKNIQYF
cdr3_nt: TGCGCCAGCAGCCAAGCGGGACAAGGGGCCAAAAACATTCAGTACTTC
v_call: TRBV4-3
d_call: NA
j_call: TRBJ2-4
clone_size: NA

cdr3_aa: CSARDHRQYQETQYF
cdr3_nt: TGCAGTGCTAGAGATCACAGGCAGTACCAAGAGACCCAGTACTTC
v_call: TRBV20-1
d_call: NA
j_call: TRBJ2-5
clone_size: few

cdr3_aa: CASSPGTGNGYTF
cdr3_nt: TGTGCCAGCAGCCCCGGGACAGGGAATGGCTACACCTTC
v_call: TRBV7-3
d_call: TRBD1
j_call: TRBJ1-2
clone_size: few

cdr3_aa: CASSEGGYSYEQYF
cdr3_nt: TGTGCCAGCAGCGAGGGGGGGTACTCCTACGAGCAGTACTTC
v_call: TRBV9
d_call: NA
j_call: TRBJ2-7
clone_size: many

cdr3_aa: CATSDGGRGKGEQFF
cdr3_nt: TGTGCCACCAGTGATGGTGGGAGGGGCAAGGGCGAGCAGTTCTTC
v_call: TRBV24-1
d_call: TRBD2
j_call: TRBJ2-1
clone_size: few

cdr3_aa: CASSQDPTSGSQETQYF
cdr3_nt: TGTGCCAGCAGCCAAGATCCTACTAGCGGGAGTCAAGAGACCCAGTACTTC
v_call: TRBV3-1
d_call: TRBD2
j_call: TRBJ2-5
clone_size: NA

cdr3_aa: CSATLAGRNNVQFF
cdr3_nt: TGCAGTGCGACGCTAGCGGGGCGCAACAATGTGCAGTTCTTC
v_call: TRBV20-1
d_call: TRBD2
j_call: TRBJ2-1
clone_size: NA

cdr3_aa: CASSQALAGGQETQYF
cdr3_nt: TGTGCCAGCAGCCAAGCACTAGCGGGGGGCCAAGAGACCCAGTACTTC
v_call: TRBV3-1
d_call: TRBD2
j_call: TRBJ2-5
clone_size: few

cdr3_aa: CSATWDRGPEQYF
cdr3_nt: TGCAGTGCTACGTGGGACAGGGGGCCGGAGCAGTACTTC
v_call: TRBV20-1
d_call: TRBD1
j_call: TRBJ2-7
clone_size: NA

cdr3_aa: CASSQGVGTSTDTQYF
cdr3_nt: TGTGCCAGCAGCCAAGGGGTGGGGACGAGCACAGATACGCAGTATTTT
v_call: TRBV3-1
d_call: NA
j_call: TRBJ2-3
clone_size: NA

cdr3_aa: CASSLASGISYEQYF
cdr3_nt: TGTGCCAGCAGTTTAGCTAGCGGGATCTCCTACGAGCAGTACTTC
v_call: TRBV28
d_call: TRBD2
j_call: TRBJ2-7
clone_size: few

cdr3_aa: CASSQGQPNQPQHF
cdr3_nt: TGTGCCAGCAGCCAAGGACAGCCCAATCAGCCCCAGCATTTT
v_call: TRBV2
d_call: NA
j_call: TRBJ1-5
clone_size: NA

cdr3_aa: CASSLQVLEETQYF
cdr3_nt: TGCGCCAGCAGCCTACAGGTGCTAGAAGAGACCCAGTACTTC
v_call: TRBV5-1
d_call: NA
j_call: TRBJ2-5
clone_size: NA

cdr3_aa: CSAIREAVYNEQFF
cdr3_nt: TGCAGTGCTATACGGGAGGCGGTCTACAATGAGCAGTTCTTC
v_call: TRBV20-1
d_call: TRBD2
j_call: TRBJ2-1
clone_size: NA

cdr3_aa: CASSQTSLRYEQYF
cdr3_nt: TGTGCCAGCAGCCAGACATCGCTGAGATACGAGCAGTACTTC
v_call: TRBV27
d_call: NA
j_call: TRBJ2-7
clone_size: NA

cdr3_aa: CASSLYWVSYGYTF
cdr3_nt: TGTGCCAGCAGTCTGTATTGGGTGTCCTATGGCTACACCTTC
v_call: TRBV12-3/TRBV12-4
d_call: NA
j_call: TRBJ1-2
clone_size: NA

cdr3_aa: CASSLNPAGIADTQYF
cdr3_nt: TGTGCCAGCAGCTTGAATCCAGCGGGCATCGCAGATACGCAGTATTTT
v_call: TRBV7-2
d_call: NA
j_call: TRBJ2-3
clone_size: NA

cdr3_aa: CSASLAGGTDTQYF
cdr3_nt: TGCAGTGCCAGCCTAGCGGGAGGCACAGATACGCAGTATTTT
v_call: TRBV20-1
d_call: TRBD2
j_call: TRBJ2-3
clone_size: few

cdr3_aa: CASSLGRAGHTDTQYF
cdr3_nt: TGCGCCAGCAGCTTGGGTCGAGCGGGACACACAGATACGCAGTATTTT
v_call: TRBV5-1
d_call: NA
j_call: TRBJ2-3
clone_size: few

cdr3_aa: CSARGQGSLYSNQPQHF
cdr3_nt: TGCAGTGCTCGAGGACAGGGGAGCCTGTATAGCAATCAGCCCCAGCATTTT
v_call: TRBV20-1
d_call: TRBD1
j_call: TRBJ1-5
clone_size: few

cdr3_aa: CASSLPRLAGGGETQYF
cdr3_nt: TGCGCCAGCAGCTTGCCCCGACTAGCGGGAGGGGGAGAGACCCAGTACTTC
v_call: TRBV5-1
d_call: TRBD2
j_call: TRBJ2-5
clone_size: few

cdr3_aa: CASSQDSGSGFF
cdr3_nt: TGTGCCAGCAGCCAAGATTCGGGATCCGGCTTCTTC
v_call: TRBV3-1
d_call: NA
j_call: TRBJ2-1
clone_size: NA

cdr3_aa: CASSLAGTSLLYEQYF
cdr3_nt: TGCGCCAGCAGCCTGGCGGGGACGAGTCTTCTCTACGAGCAGTACTTC
v_call: TRBV4-1
d_call: NA
j_call: TRBJ2-7
clone_size: NA

cdr3_aa: CASSSTETHEKLFF
cdr3_nt: TGTGCCAGCAGTTCTACAGAGACTCATGAAAAACTGTTTTTT
v_call: TRBV28
d_call: NA
j_call: TRBJ1-4
clone_size: NA

cdr3_aa: CASSQDAGVGETQYF
cdr3_nt: TGTGCCAGCAGCCAAGATGCGGGAGTGGGGGAGACCCAGTACTTC
v_call: TRBV4-2
d_call: TRBD2
j_call: TRBJ2-5
clone_size: once

cdr3_aa: CASSALQGSSYNEQYF
cdr3_nt: TGTGCCAGCAGCGCGTTACAGGGTAGCTCCTACAATGAGCAGTACTTC
v_call: TRBV9
d_call: NA
j_call: TRBJ2-7
clone_size: NA

cdr3_aa: CSAGDRRAGYGYTF
cdr3_nt: TGCAGTGCAGGGGACCGGAGGGCGGGCTATGGCTACACCTTC
v_call: TRBV20-1
d_call: NA
j_call: TRBJ1-2
clone_size: NA

cdr3_aa: CASSSGQGRDEQFF
cdr3_nt: TGTGCCAGCAGTTCGGGACAGGGTCGCGATGAGCAGTTCTTC
v_call: TRBV11-3
d_call: TRBD1
j_call: TRBJ2-1
clone_size: few

cdr3_aa: CASSLARDGGVRGYTF
cdr3_nt: TGTGCCAGCAGCTTAGCGCGGGATGGGGGTGTCCGTGGCTACACCTTC
v_call: TRBV7-2
d_call: NA
j_call: TRBJ1-2
clone_size: NA

cdr3_aa: CASVAGLNNYGYTF
cdr3_nt: TGTGCCAGCGTGGCGGGGCTGAATAACTATGGCTACACCTTC
v_call: TRBV2
d_call: NA
j_call: TRBJ1-2
clone_size: NA

cdr3_aa: CSARDEQSYEQYF
cdr3_nt: TGCAGTGCTAGAGATGAGCAGAGCTACGAGCAGTACTTC
v_call: TRBV20-1
d_call: NA
j_call: TRBJ2-7
clone_size: NA

cdr3_aa: CASSLIGGRPDKQYF
cdr3_nt: TGTGCCAGCTCCCTGATTGGGGGACGTCCGGACAAGCAGTACTTC
v_call: TRBV6-2/TRBV6-3
d_call: NA
j_call: TRBJ2-5
clone_size: NA

cdr3_aa: CASSLGGSQGRTDTQYF
cdr3_nt: TGTGCCAGCAGCTTGGGCGGTTCACAGGGGCGAACAGATACGCAGTATTTT
v_call: TRBV5-4
d_call: TRBD1
j_call: TRBJ2-3
clone_size: few

cdr3_aa: CASSLYTNEQFF
cdr3_nt: TGTGCCAGCAGTTTATACACAAATGAGCAGTTCTTC
v_call: TRBV12-3/TRBV12-4
d_call: NA
j_call: TRBJ2-1
clone_size: few

cdr3_aa: CASSPDPRDIQETQYF
cdr3_nt: TGTGCCAGCAGCCCGGACCCCCGGGACATCCAAGAGACCCAGTACTTC
v_call: TRBV7-9
d_call: NA
j_call: TRBJ2-5
clone_size: NA

cdr3_aa: CASSLTLADGYTF
cdr3_nt: TGCGCCAGCAGCTTAACGTTAGCGGATGGCTACACCTTC
v_call: TRBV7-3
d_call: NA
j_call: TRBJ1-2
clone_size: NA

cdr3_aa: CASRGVSGANVLTF
cdr3_nt: TGTGCCAGCAGGGGGGTCTCTGGGGCCAACGTCCTGACTTTC
v_call: TRBV6-2/TRBV6-3
d_call: NA
j_call: TRBJ2-6
clone_size: NA

cdr3_aa: CASTGDSYGYTF
cdr3_nt: TGTGCCAGCACGGGGGACAGCTATGGCTACACCTTC
v_call: TRBV28
d_call: TRBD1
j_call: TRBJ1-2
clone_size: NA

cdr3_aa: CSASQRGDTDTQYF
cdr3_nt: TGCAGTGCTAGTCAGCGGGGGGACACAGATACGCAGTATTTT
v_call: TRBV20-1
d_call: TRBD2
j_call: TRBJ2-3
clone_size: NA

cdr3_aa: CASSRDLDTQYF
cdr3_nt: TGTGCCAGCAGTAGGGACCTAGATACGCAGTATTTT
v_call: TRBV6-5
d_call: NA
j_call: TRBJ2-3
clone_size: few

cdr3_aa: CSASAYQETQYF
cdr3_nt: TGCAGTGCTAGTGCGTACCAAGAGACCCAGTACTTC
v_call: TRBV20-1
d_call: NA
j_call: TRBJ2-5
clone_size: once

cdr3_aa: CASSPTGAGTGETQYF
cdr3_nt: TGTGCCAGCAGCCCAACCGGGGCAGGGACGGGAGAGACCCAGTACTTC
v_call: TRBV7-8
d_call: NA
j_call: TRBJ2-5
clone_size: many

cdr3_aa: CASSVSGGSTDTQYF
cdr3_nt: TGTGCCAGCAGCGTAAGTGGAGGAAGCACAGATACGCAGTATTTT
v_call: TRBV9
d_call: NA
j_call: TRBJ2-3
clone_size: many

cdr3_aa: CSARGVRAAYEQYF
cdr3_nt: TGCAGTGCTAGAGGGGTGAGGGCTGCTTACGAGCAGTACTTC
v_call: TRBV20-1
d_call: NA
j_call: TRBJ2-7
clone_size: NA

cdr3_aa: CSALGRGHETQYF
cdr3_nt: TGCAGTGCCCTGGGCAGGGGGCATGAGACCCAGTACTTC
v_call: TRBV20-1
d_call: TRBD1
j_call: TRBJ2-5
clone_size: NA

cdr3_aa: CASSIRAHNEQFF
cdr3_nt: TGTGCCAGCAGTATAAGGGCTCACAATGAGCAGTTCTTC
v_call: TRBV7-8
d_call: NA
j_call: TRBJ2-1
clone_size: NA

cdr3_aa: CASTDSFNSPLHF
cdr3_nt: TGTGCCAGCACCGACAGCTTTAATTCACCCCTCCACTTT
v_call: TRBV28
d_call: NA
j_call: TRBJ1-6
clone_size: NA

cdr3_aa: CAISESGGGRDEQFF
cdr3_nt: TGTGCCATCAGTGAGTCGGGCGGGGGTCGCGATGAGCAGTTCTTC
v_call: TRBV10-3
d_call: TRBD2
j_call: TRBJ2-1
clone_size: few

cdr3_aa: CASSVGSGIHYEQYF
cdr3_nt: TGTGCCAGCAGCGTAGGATCTGGGATCCACTACGAGCAGTACTTC
v_call: TRBV7-9
d_call: NA
j_call: TRBJ2-7
clone_size: NA

cdr3_aa: CASTISGAPGYNEQFF
cdr3_nt: TGTGCCAGCACCATATCAGGTGCCCCAGGCTACAATGAGCAGTTCTTC
v_call: TRBV5-5
d_call: NA
j_call: TRBJ2-1
clone_size: NA

cdr3_aa: CASEPLAPDITYEQYF
cdr3_nt: TGTGCCAGCGAGCCTTTGGCCCCGGACATAACCTACGAGCAGTACTTC
v_call: TRBV7-2
d_call: NA
j_call: TRBJ2-7
clone_size: few